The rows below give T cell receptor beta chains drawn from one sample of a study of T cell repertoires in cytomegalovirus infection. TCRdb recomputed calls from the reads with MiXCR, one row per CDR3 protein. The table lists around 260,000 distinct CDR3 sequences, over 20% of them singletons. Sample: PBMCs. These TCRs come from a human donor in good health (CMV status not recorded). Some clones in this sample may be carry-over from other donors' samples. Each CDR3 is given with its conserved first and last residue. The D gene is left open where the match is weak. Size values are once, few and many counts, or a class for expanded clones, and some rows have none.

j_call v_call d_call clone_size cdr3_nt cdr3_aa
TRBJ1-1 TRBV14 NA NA TGTGCCAGCAGCCAAGGGTACACTGAAGCTTTCTTT CASSQGYTEAFF
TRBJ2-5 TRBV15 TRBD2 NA TGTGCCACCAGCAGAGCTCCTAGCGGGAGAGGGGCCCAAGAGACCCAGTACTTC CATSRAPSGRGAQETQYF
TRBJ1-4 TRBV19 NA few TGTGCCAGTAGCTCATCGCGGGTATTGGGGGAAAAACTGTTTTTT CASSSSRVLGEKLFF
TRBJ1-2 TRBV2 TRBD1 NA TGTGCCAGCAGTGAGACAGGGAACTATGGCTACACCTTC CASSETGNYGYTF
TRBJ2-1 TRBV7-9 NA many TGTGCCAGCAGCCTCTCTTTCTGGGGGCAACGATACAATGAGCAGTTCTTC CASSLSFWGQRYNEQFF
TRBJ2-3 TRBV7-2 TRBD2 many TGTGCCAGCAGCATCCTCGGACTAGCGGGAGTTCGCACAGATACGCAGTATTTT CASSILGLAGVRTDTQYF
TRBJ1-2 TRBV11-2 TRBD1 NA TGTGCCAGCTCAGGGGGAGCAATCTATGGCTACACCTTC CASSGGAIYGYTF
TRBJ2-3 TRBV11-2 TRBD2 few TGTGCCAGCAGCTGGAGAGGGACTAGCGCAGATACGCAGTATTTT CASSWRGTSADTQYF
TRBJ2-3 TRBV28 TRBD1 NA TGTGCCAGCAGAAGAGACAGGGGCCCGGATACGCAGTATTTT CASRRDRGPDTQYF
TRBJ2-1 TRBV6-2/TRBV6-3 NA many TGTGCCAGCAGCCGAGACGGACGTACCTACAATGAGCAGTTCTTC CASSRDGRTYNEQFF
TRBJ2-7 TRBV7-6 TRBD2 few TGTGCCAGCAGCTTTAGCGGGGGAACCTACGAGCAGTACTTC CASSFSGGTYEQYF
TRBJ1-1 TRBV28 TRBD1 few TGTGCCAGCAGCCTAAGGGGGACAGGGTCGTGGGCTTTCTTT CASSLRGTGSWAFF
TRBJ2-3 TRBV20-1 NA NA TGCAGTGCTAGACTAATTTCTAGCACAGATACGCAGTATTTT CSARLISSTDTQYF
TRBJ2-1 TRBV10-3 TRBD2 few TGTGCCATCAGTGAATTTAGCGGGGGGGTCAACAATGAGCAGTTCTTC CAISEFSGGVNNEQFF
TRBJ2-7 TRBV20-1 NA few TGCAGTGCACCAGGATCCCGCGCGAGTGCTTACGAGCAGTACTTC CSAPGSRASAYEQYF
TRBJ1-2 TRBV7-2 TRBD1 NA TGTGCCAGCAGCTTAGATGCAGGGGGCTATGGCTACACCTTC CASSLDAGGYGYTF
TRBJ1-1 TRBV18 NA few TGTGCCAGCTCACCACCTTGGGGGAAGAACACTGAAGCTTTCTTT CASSPPWGKNTEAFF
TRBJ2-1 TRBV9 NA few TGTGCCAGCAGCGTAGCGACTAGCTCCTACAATGAGCAGTTCTTC CASSVATSSYNEQFF
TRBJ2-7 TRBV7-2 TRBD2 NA TGTGCCAGCAGCTCCGGGGGGGCAGGTTCCCACGAGCAGTACTTC CASSSGGAGSHEQYF
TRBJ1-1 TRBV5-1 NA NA TGCGCCAGCAGCACAGACAGACCCAACACTGAAGCTTTCTTT CASSTDRPNTEAFF
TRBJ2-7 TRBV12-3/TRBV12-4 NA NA TGTGCCAGCAGTCTTCAACGGGGGCAGTACTTC CASSLQRGQYF